Listed here is a single T cell receptor beta chain. The antigen remains unidentified. This sample was taken from a study of CD8+ T cells in alopecia areata. About the research overall: The drug, oral tofacitinib, was given to treated patients at 5 to 10 mg twice daily.

Study-wide findings and caveats: Sharing of TCRs across patients appeared less clear than in mice, possibly for HLA-related reasons.

The CDR3 spans 13 residues. Germline V lookup: CDR1 SGHVS, CDR2 FQNEAQ. V trimming: 0 bases; J trimming: 13 bases; junction bases outside the gene matches: 7. Peripheral blood and lesional scalp punch biopsies came from alopecia areata patients. CD4+ and CD8+ T cells were sorted from PBMCs. Once RNA had been extracted, it was reverse transcribed into cDNA to act as the sequencing template. Produced via immunoSEQ multiplex PCR; TCRdb's table is partial and in-frame only. The sample lists under 300,000 clones, 67% seen once, with roughly 1.2% in the top ten. V gene TRBV7-8 combines with J gene TRBJ1-2, with 8 nucleotides matching TRBD1. The sequencing used CD4+ T cells sorted from blood, collected at week 0. This TCR derives from a human donor with alopecia areata. The CDR3 DNA follows: TGTGCCAGCAGCTTAGCCACGGACAGGGCGTGCACCTTC. This codes for CASSLATDRACTF.